This T cell receptor (beta chain) was identified during a study of OX40 agonist ivuxolimab in advanced cancers. For the study in its entirety: Ivuxolimab, which targeted the costimulatory receptor OX40 (CD134), was an agonistic, fully human IgG2 monoclonal antibody. Intravenous ivuxolimab was administered to patients every 2 weeks at six dose levels: 0.01, 0.1, 0.3, 1.5, 3 and 10 mg/kg. Of the approximately 54 patients in dose escalation, 19 had hepatocellular carcinoma, about 15 had melanoma, 9 had renal cell carcinoma and 9 had head and neck cancer. The dose-escalation cohort was roughly 83% male with a mean age of about 60 years, ranging from about 23 to 85. Prior anti-PD-1, anti-PD-L1 or anti-CTLA-4 therapy was permitted, and checkpoint inhibitors had been received by more than 35% of dose-escalation patients. Three dose-escalation patients achieved partial responses, one with hepatocellular carcinoma and two with cutaneous melanoma. Peripheral TCRbeta sequencing aimed to test whether ivuxolimab altered TCR sequence diversity and caused clonal T-cell expansion. The paper covers the monotherapy dose-escalation part of the phase I ivuxolimab trial, which included N of about 56 patients.

Via the germline V gene (reference sequence), CDR1 is SGHKS and CDR2 YYEKEE. Unmatched junction bases come to 4, with V trimmed by 1 base and J by 3 bases. Reading from cysteine to phenylalanine, the CDR3 counts 14 amino acids. The entry retains the CDR3 DNA only, 42 bases that are in frame from base 1. With regard to this clone: Its antigen remains undetermined. No base-level quality is on record; no much larger clone is a single base apart.

To sequence the TCRbeta CDR3 region, genomic DNA was isolated from the sorted cells. The immunoSEQ Assay was used to sequence the TCRbeta CDR3 regions. TCRdb carries this immuneACCESS record with in-frame sequences only. Its versions omit some clonotypes, under half of them owing to an unresolved V gene in the studies checked, with the rest unexplained. Across this sample there are approximately 59,000 clones, with approximately 80% seen only once. Jointly, the top ten make up more than 0.65% of the sample. Patients with a history of autoimmune disease or receiving systemic immunosuppression were excluded from the trial. Peripheral blood for TCR sequencing was collected from all dose cohorts at baseline, on cycle 4 day 1, and on cycle 7 day 1. Samples came from an open-label, multicenter, first-in-human phase I dose-escalation trial of ivuxolimab. Adults with locally advanced or metastatic melanoma, renal cell, hepatocellular, or head and neck squamous cell carcinoma were enrolled in the trial. Before TCR sequencing, CD4+ T cells and CD8+ T cells were sorted from peripheral blood as separate populations.

What the study reported, not specific to this receptor: Partial responders in the 0.1-3.0 mg/kg groups had among the lowest normalized peripheral clonal expansion, especially among CD8+ T cells. The antigen specificity of the peripheral T cells that underwent clonal expansion was not determined. After ivuxolimab, CD8+ T cells had more expanded clones than CD4+ T cells on average. Low levels of normalized T-cell clonal expansion were also seen in some patients who did not respond. At doses of 0.1 to 3.0 mg/kg, clonal expansion of both CD4+ and CD8+ T cells in blood was seen between baseline and week 6.

This sequence uses TRBV5-5 and TRBJ2-7; 7 middle bases align to TRBD1. Sequences were derived from CD4+ or CD8+ T cells sorted from blood, sampled in a trial of the OX40 agonist ivuxolimab. This TCR came from an adult with an advanced solid tumor such as melanoma, head and neck, liver or kidney cancer. The encoded CDR3 is CASSLLAGGYEQYF. In nucleotide form, the sequence is TGTGCCAGCAGCTTGCTCGCAGGGGGCTACGAGCAGTACTTC.